These T cell receptor beta chains were read from a single sample in a study of CD8 T cells in ankylosing spondylitis. A single record per CDR3 protein comes from TCRdb applying MiXCR to the 5' RACE reads. The sample includes about 540,000 distinct CDR3 sequences, 12% of them seen just once. Sample: blood, either unsorted or a sorted T cell fraction (not recorded which). The receptors were sampled from a male donor with ankylosing spondylitis. The conserved cysteine and the conserved F or W are not part of the CDR3 here. The order of the fields is V gene, clone size, J gene, D gene, CDR3 protein. D genes are given only for firm matches. Clone size is stated in some rows and not others, as once, few, many or a class when expanded.

TRBV3-1	NA	TRBJ2-7	NA	ASSTGFAYEQY
TRBV25-1	NA	TRBJ2-5	NA	ASGQSTQY
TRBV3-1	many	TRBJ2-3	NA	ASRAATGQDTQY
TRBV5-1	few	TRBJ2-5	NA	ASSLARQGGQETQY
TRBV20-1	few	TRBJ1-3	NA	STQGPGNTIY
TRBV4-2	few	TRBJ2-1	NA	ASSQDRSGDEQF
TRBV5-1	NA	TRBJ2-1	TRBD2	ASSLMLAGGNEQF
TRBV10-3	NA	TRBJ1-6	NA	AISEAGRNSPLH
TRBV14	many	TRBJ2-7	NA	ASSQTRFAQY
TRBV12-3/TRBV12-4	NA	TRBJ2-7	NA	ASIWGGRAGEQY
TRBV5-1	few	TRBJ2-1	TRBD1	ASSEWTGSSYNEQF
TRBV6-2/TRBV6-3	few	TRBJ2-5	NA	ASSPRLFRETQY
TRBV24-1	few	TRBJ2-1	TRBD2	ATSVTSGSSYNEQF
TRBV2	NA	TRBJ1-2	NA	ASSVAHYGYT
TRBV29-1	many	TRBJ2-2	TRBD1	SVITGGNTGELF
TRBV20-1	few	TRBJ1-2	NA	SARGGSGYT
TRBV24-1	many	TRBJ2-3	NA	ATSELGEISTDTQY
TRBV7-9	NA	TRBJ2-3	TRBD2	ASSTRTSGGDTQY